One and the same sample provided the 21 T cell receptor beta chains below, sequenced in a study of T cell changes during pregnancy in multiple sclerosis. TCRdb's copy holds only in-frame clones and misses some; the assay was immunoSEQ multiplex PCR. The table shows around 73,000 clones, with 92% occurring only once. Source: peripheral blood, taken in the third trimester of pregnancy. The receptors derive from a female donor in good health, enrolled as a control in a pregnancy study.

This rearrangement joins TRBV6-1 to TRBJ2-1; TRBD1 might be the D (6 bases). Between the trimmed V and J ends, which lost 3 bases and 0 bases, there was a span of 12 bases. Per the germline V gene, CDR1 is MNHNS and CDR2 is SASEGT. The CDR3 sequence is 16 residues long. The CDR3 bases are TGTGCCAGCAGTGACCAATTGACAGGCTCCTACAATGAGCAGTTCTTC. Translation: CASSDQLTGSYNEQFF.

The rearrangement uses TRBV29-1 and TRBJ2-3; 9 nucleotides line up with TRBD2. Germline CDR1 and CDR2: SQVTM and ANQGSEA. After removal of 6 bases from V and 4 bases from J, the junction contained 8 bases not matched to a gene. The CDR3 consists of 14 residues. The CDR3 DNA follows: TGCAGCGTCACTGGCGGGGGGGCGGCAGATACGCAGTATTTT. Its translation is CSVTGGGAADTQYF.

The chain is built from TRBV7-9 and TRBJ2-7, with a possible D match to TRBD1 (5 bases). This CDR3 comprises 13 residues. Germline V CDR1 and CDR2: SEHNR, FQNEAQ (reference sequence). Trimming shortened V by 3 bases and J by 5 bases, and 11 bases separated the two germline ends. This CDR3 is CASSLGRPHEQYF. The CDR3 nucleotides are TGTGCCAGCAGCTTGGGGCGCCCCCACGAGCAGTACTTC.

The gene calls are TRBV28 and TRBJ1-5; 7 bases align to TRBD1. With V trimmed by 9 bases and J by 2 bases, 10 bases remained unmatched. The CDR3 length is 15 residues. In germline, CDR1 is MDHEN, CDR2 SYDVKM. CDR3 sequence: CASRASGQGNQPQHF. CDR3 DNA: TGTGCCAGTAGAGCATCCGGACAGGGCAATCAGCCCCAGCATTTT.

This sequence joins TRBV6-1 and TRBJ2-5; TRBD1 is a possible D gene (5 bases). The V end lost 6 bases, the J end lost 14 bases, and 16 bases lay between the germline ends. Germline-derived CDR1 and CDR2 are MNHNS and SASEGT. CDR3 length equals 11 residues. The chain's CDR3 is CASRLTAGVYF. CDR3 coding DNA: TGTGCCAGCAGGCTGACAGCTGGCGTATACTTC.

The chain is built from TRBV29-1 and TRBJ2-7, with TRBD1 matching over 12 bases. This CDR3 spans 14 amino acids. Germline V gene sequence: CDR1 SQVTM, CDR2 ANQGSEA. The V gene end was trimmed by 6 bases and the J gene end by 6 bases; junction bases not matched to a gene: 9. CDR3 DNA sequence: TGCAGCGTCCTGGGGGGGACAGGGGGCCGCGAGCAGTACTTC. This codes for CSVLGGTGGREQYF.

The CDR3 is CASSQDGGTNYGYTF. CDR3 DNA: TGCGCCAGCAGCCAAGACGGCGGAACTAACTATGGCTACACCTTC. The chain joins TRBV4-3 to TRBJ1-2; D not certain. From germline, CDR1 is LGHNA and CDR2 YSLEER. V lost 0 bases and J 0 bases, leaving 8 bases between the germline ends. The CDR3 spans 15 residues.

The CDR3 DNA reads TGTGCCAGCAGTCTAGCGGGGATCACAGATACGCAGTATTTT. This gives the protein CASSLAGITDTQYF. The chain combines TRBV11-3 with TRBJ2-3; 9 bases align to TRBD2. CDR3 length: 14 amino acids. J lost 2 bases, V lost 6 bases, and 3 bases had no gene match. CDR1 is SGHNT and CDR2 is YENEEA in the germline V gene.

The chain uses TRBV7-9 and TRBJ1-4, with a tentative D call TRBD1 (5 bases). The CDR3 runs 15 residues. The ends were cut back, 1 base at V and 7 bases at J, with 13 bases in the middle. Germline-derived CDR1 and CDR2 are SEHNR and FQNEAQ (reference sequence). CDR3 region: CASSLEGRVGEKLFF. The CDR3 bases are TGTGCCAGCAGCTTAGAGGGCAGGGTCGGTGAAAAACTGTTTTTT.

V usage is TRBV2 and J usage is TRBJ2-7; D may be TRBD1 (5 bases). CDR1 SNHLY and CDR2 FYNNEI come from the germline V gene. The CDR3 is 13 amino acids. V dropped 4 bases and J dropped 2 bases, with 9 bases sitting between them. For the CDR3, the DNA is TGTGCCAGCAGTGCGCAGGGTACCTACGAGCAGTACTTC. Its translation is CASSAQGTYEQYF.

J is TRBJ2-2 and V is TRBV4-2, with D possibly TRBD2 on 6 matching bases. The germline CDR1 and CDR2 sequences are LGHNA and YNFKEQ. Trimming took 3 bases from V and 0 from J, leaving 11 bases between them. The CDR3 length is 16 residues. CDR3 nucleotide sequence: TGTGCCAGCAGCCAGACCGGGACTCCGAACACCGGGGAGCTGTTTTTT. Encoded protein: CASSQTGTPNTGELFF.

The rearrangement links TRBV5-1 to TRBJ2-1, with 7 bases lining up with TRBD1. V lost 4 bases and J lost 8; bases outside the gene matches: 3. The CDR3 is 12 residues long. Germline CDR1 reads SGHRS; CDR2 reads YFSETQ. The CDR3 sequence: CASSKQGYEQFF. CDR3 coding DNA: TGCGCCAGCAGCAAACAGGGGTATGAGCAGTTCTTC. Using reference TRBV5-1 and TRBJ2-1 for the parts outside the CDR3, the full variable domain is KAGVTQTPRYLIKTRGQQVTLSCSPISGHRSVSWYQQTPGQGLQFLFEYFSETQRNKGNFPGRFSGRQFSNSRSEMNVSTLELGDSALYLCASSKQGYEQFFGPGTRLTVL.

The chain couples TRBV15 to TRBJ1-1; 9 nucleotides line up with TRBD1. CDR3 length: 15 residues. J lost 4 bases, V lost 5 bases, and 8 bases had no gene match. Germline values: CDR1 LNHNV, CDR2 YYDKDF (reference sequence). As DNA, the CDR3 is TGTGCCACCAGCCCAGCGGGGACAGGGTTCACTGAAGCTTTCTTT. Residues: CATSPAGTGFTEAFF. Drawing the rest from reference TRBV15 and TRBJ1-1, the complete variable domain is DAMVIQNPRYQVTQFGKPVTLSCSQTLNHNVMYWYQQKSSQAPKLLFHYYDKDFNNEADTPDNFQSRRPNTSFCFLDIRSPGLGDTAMYLCATSPAGTGFTEAFFGQGTRLTVV.

The chain combines TRBV2 with TRBJ1-3; D gene unclear. The germline V and J ends were trimmed by 1 base and 4 bases, with 11 bases remaining between them. The CDR3 contains 15 residues. Germline lookup yields CDR1 SNHLY and CDR2 FYNNEI. The CDR3 sequence is CASSEVSAGGNTIYF. CDR3 in DNA: TGTGCCAGCAGTGAAGTGTCAGCAGGAGGAAACACCATATATTTT.

The V call is TRBV7-2, the J call TRBJ2-7, with TRBD2 as a possible D gene (5 bases). The CDR3 is made up of 13 amino acids. Trimming took 1 base from V and 3 from J, leaving 7 bases between them. The germline CDR1 and CDR2 sequences are SGHTA and FQGNSA. In DNA, the CDR3 is TGTGCCAGCAGCTTAGGAGGGTACTACGAGCAGTACTTC. It translates to CASSLGGYYEQYF. Full variable domain (rest looked up from reference TRBV7-2 and TRBJ2-7): GAGVSQSPSNKVTEKGKDVELRCDPISGHTALYWYRQSLGQGLEFLIYFQGNSAPDKSGLPSDRFSAERTGGSVSTLTIQRTQQEDSAVYLCASSLGGYYEQYFGPGTRLTVT.

The V call is TRBV7-8, the J call TRBJ2-3, with D possibly being TRBD1 (5 bases). There are 15 residues in the CDR3. Germline loops: CDR1 SGHVS, CDR2 FQNEAQ. Trimming pared 2 bases from V and 3 bases from J, leaving 12 bases between. CDR3 in amino acids: CASSLRGDGTDTQYF. The CDR3 DNA reads as TGTGCCAGCAGCTTAAGGGGTGATGGGACAGATACGCAGTATTTT.

The V gene is TRBV5-1, the J gene TRBJ1-2; 7 bases are shared with TRBD1. CDR1 and CDR2 from the germline V gene are SGHRS and YFSETQ. CDR3 size: 15 residues. Trimming removed 4 bases from V and 6 bases from J; junction bases left unmatched: 12. CDR3 in amino acids: CASSPQGTGSDGYTF. As DNA, the CDR3 is TGCGCCAGCAGCCCACAGGGGACGGGATCGGATGGCTACACCTTC.

The chain uses TRBV4-3 and TRBJ2-3; no firm D call. The germline V gene has CDR1 LGHNA and CDR2 YSLEER. The CDR3 consists of 15 residues. V lost 0 bases and J lost 4, with 11 bases in between. CDR3 region: CASSQDVDRSDTQYF. The CDR3 coding sequence is TGCGCCAGCAGCCAAGACGTTGATAGATCAGATACGCAGTATTTT.

The chain is built from TRBV6-5 and TRBJ2-7; 8 nucleotides match TRBD2. Germline lookup yields CDR1 MNHEY and CDR2 SVGAGI. This CDR3 contains 14 residues. The J segment lost 4 bases and the V segment lost 3 bases, leaving 5 bases of the junction unmatched. The CDR3 is CASSYSPGGYEQYF. DNA for the CDR3: TGTGCCAGCAGTTATAGCCCGGGGGGGTACGAGCAGTACTTC.

V gene TRBV19 combines with J gene TRBJ2-5; 10 bases fit TRBD2. J gave up 4 bases and V 5 bases, and 10 bases lay outside the gene matches. The CDR3 has 16 amino acids. Germline CDR1 is LNHDA and CDR2 is SQIVND (reference sequence). CDR3 sequence: CASSSNLAGVGETQYF. The CDR3 region has the DNA TGTGCCAGTAGTTCAAATCTAGCGGGAGTCGGAGAGACCCAGTACTTC.

The chain combines TRBV7-2 with TRBJ2-7, with TRBD1 matching over 8 bases. The junction had 12 bases not matched to a gene; V was cut back by 5 bases and J by 6 bases. The CDR3 contains 15 residues. The germline V gene has CDR1 SGHTA and CDR2 FQGNSA. CDR3 coding DNA: TGTGCCAGCAGCCCCCGGGACAGGTCTAGGGGCGAGCAGTACTTC. Its protein product is CASSPRDRSRGEQYF.